The entry below gives a single T cell receptor (beta chain) sequence along with its context. Antigen specificity is unknown. The data belong to a study of radiotherapy plus CTLA-4 blockade in lung cancer. Study observations and caveats: Response was reportedly best predicted by early blood T cell clone dynamics, with interferon-beta.

There are 15 residues in the CDR3. The germline CDR1 and CDR2 sequences are MNHEY and SVGAGI. The V gene end was trimmed by 2 bases and the J gene end by 7 bases; junction bases not matched to a gene: 7. The assay was immunoSEQ multiplex PCR, and TCRdb's table has in-frame clones only and misses some. This sample has around 59,000 clones, with more than 60% found just once. The TCR comes from a human donor with non-small cell lung cancer who had a partial response to radiotherapy plus ipilimumab. The V call is TRBV6-5, the J call TRBJ2-1; 8 nucleotides align to TRBD1. This material consisted of peripheral blood, taken from a patient treated with radiotherapy plus ipilimumab. CDR3 protein: CASSYGQGARNEQFF. The CDR3 bases are TGTGCCAGCAGTTACGGACAGGGCGCCCGGAATGAGCAGTTCTTC.